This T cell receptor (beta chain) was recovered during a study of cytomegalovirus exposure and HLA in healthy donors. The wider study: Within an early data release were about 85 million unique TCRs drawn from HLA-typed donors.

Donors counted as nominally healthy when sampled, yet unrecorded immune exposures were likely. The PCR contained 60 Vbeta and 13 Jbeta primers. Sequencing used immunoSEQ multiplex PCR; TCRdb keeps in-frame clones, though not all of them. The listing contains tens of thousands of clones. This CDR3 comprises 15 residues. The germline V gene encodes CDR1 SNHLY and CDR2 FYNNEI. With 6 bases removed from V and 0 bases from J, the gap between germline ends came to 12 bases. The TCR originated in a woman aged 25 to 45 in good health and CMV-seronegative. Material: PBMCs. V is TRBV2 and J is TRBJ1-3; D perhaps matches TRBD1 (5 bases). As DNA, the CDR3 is TGTGCCAGCAGCGAGACAGCGAGCTCTGGAAACACCATATATTTT. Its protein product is CASSETASSGNTIYF.